This T cell receptor (beta chain) derives from a study of memory CD4+ T cells and cytomegalovirus serostatus. Profiling relied on immunoSEQ multiplex PCR, and the TCRdb table lists in-frame clones only, not all of them. The sample records some 56,000 clones, 82% being singletons. The CDR3 extends over 16 amino acids. Germline lookup yields CDR1 ENHRY and CDR2 SYGVKD. Deletions cut 4 bases from V and 11 bases from J, with 23 bases between. Single viable CD3+CD4+CD8-CD45RO+ cells were sorted as the memory CD4+ T cells. This rearrangement joins TRBV10-3 to TRBJ2-2; a possible D gene is TRBD2 (5 bases). The TCR comes from an adult in good health and CMV-seronegative. The source material was memory CD4+ T cells from blood. CDR3 sequence reads: CAISGEMDPRGSELFF. CDR3 in DNA: TGTGCCATCAGTGGGGAGATGGACCCTCGAGGAAGTGAGCTGTTTTTT.